This TCR beta chain was captured by sequencing in a study of blood T cell repertoires in COVID-19. Generated by immunoSEQ multiplex PCR, the TCRdb table keeps only in-frame clones and is missing some. The sample yields fewer than 85,000 clones, over 60% seen once. The CDR3 spans 15 residues. V lost 2 bases and J 5 bases, leaving 12 bases between the germline ends. Germline CDR1 SGHTA, CDR2 FQGNSA. The specimen sequenced was peripheral blood. This sequence was found in a woman older than 75 with active or convalescent COVID-19. This sequence joins TRBV7-2 and TRBJ1-4; possibly TRBD1 for D (6 bases). The CDR3 DNA is TGTGCCAGCAGCTTACAGGTCAGGGGCAATGAAAAACTGTTTTTT. This gives the protein CASSLQVRGNEKLFF.